This T cell receptor (beta chain) was sequenced in a study of human T cells and chemical hapten exposure. For the study at large: 2% DPC was applied to 2 cm by 2 cm of upper inner arm skin for sensitization. Patch tests applied 0.01% DPC to the upper back and were scored after 6 days. General study results and limits: Compared with pre-sensitization or healthy control sets, expanded TCRs clustered more.

This clonotype appeared a few times. The antigen is undetermined. This CDR3 contains 12 residues. Germline assignment: CDR1 SGHVS and CDR2 FNYEAQ. Trimming took 4 bases from V and 4 from J, leaving 7 bases between them. TCRdb processed the RACE reads anew with MiXCR; each CDR3 protein has one entry. The sample lists 45,000 to 65,000 distinct CDR3 sequences; roughly a tenth were seen once. Stated time point: pre-sensitization, week 0. Treatment meaning: therapeutic diphenylcyclopropenone sensitization with weekly scalp DPC. The sample in question was whole blood, obtained in connection with sensitization to the hapten diphenylcyclopropenone (DPC). This TCR was sampled from a man aged 40-50 years with alopecia areata. Some clones in this sample may be carry-over from other donors' samples. J is TRBJ2-5 and V is TRBV7-6; D is uncertain. The CDR3: CASSSIAETQYF. As DNA, the CDR3 is TGTGCCAGCAGCTCAATTGCAGAGACCCAGTACTTC.